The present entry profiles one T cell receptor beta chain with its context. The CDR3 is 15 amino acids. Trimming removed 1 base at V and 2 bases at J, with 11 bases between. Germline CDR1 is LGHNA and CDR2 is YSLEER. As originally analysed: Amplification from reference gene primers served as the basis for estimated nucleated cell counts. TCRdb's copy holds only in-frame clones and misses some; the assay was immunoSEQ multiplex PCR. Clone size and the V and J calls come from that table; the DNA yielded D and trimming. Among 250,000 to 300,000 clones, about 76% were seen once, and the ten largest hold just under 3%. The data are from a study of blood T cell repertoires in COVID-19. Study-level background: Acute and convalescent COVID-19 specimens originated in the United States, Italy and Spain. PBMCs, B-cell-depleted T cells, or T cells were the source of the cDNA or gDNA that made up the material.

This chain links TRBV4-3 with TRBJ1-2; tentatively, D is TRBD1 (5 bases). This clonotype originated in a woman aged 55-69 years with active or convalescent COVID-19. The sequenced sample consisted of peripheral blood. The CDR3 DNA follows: TGCGCCAGCAGCCAAGGCGGACACCAAAACTATGGCTACACCTTC. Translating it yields CASSQGGHQNYGYTF.